These 10 T cell receptor beta chains originate from one sample sequenced in a study of blood T cell repertoires in COVID-19. TCRdb keeps only in-frame clones here, not all; method: immunoSEQ multiplex PCR. The data show about 74,000 clones, approximately 90% seen once. Sequencing was carried out using peripheral blood. The receptors stem from an older woman with active COVID-19.

The V call is TRBV18, the J call TRBJ2-4; D possibly corresponds to TRBD1 (5 bases). Germline V lookup: CDR1 KGHSH, CDR2 LQKENI. The ends were cut back, 0 bases at V and 7 bases at J, with 7 bases in the middle. This CDR3 region has 13 residues. The CDR3 region has the DNA TGTGCCAGCTCACCACCCTCAGGGAACATTCAGTACTTC. This gives the protein CASSPPSGNIQYF.

This clone was seen a single time. V gene TRBV5-1 combines with J gene TRBJ1-1; D unresolved. Germline V lookup: CDR1 SGHRS, CDR2 YFSETQ. The V and J ends lost 0 bases and 5 bases respectively, with 14 bases between them. The CDR3 totals 15 residues. As DNA, the CDR3 is TGCGCCAGCAGCTTGGAAGCACCCCGGGGTACTGAAGCTTTCTTT. Protein sequence: CASSLEAPRGTEAFF.

The chain uses TRBV19 and TRBJ2-7; 10 bases align to TRBD1. The CDR3 contains 14 residues. J was trimmed by 6 bases and V by 3 bases; bases with no gene match: 5. Germline V gene sequence: CDR1 LNHDA, CDR2 SQIVND (reference sequence). For the CDR3, the DNA is TGTGCCAGTAGTATGGGACAGGGGTTAGGCGAGCAGTACTTC. Its protein product is CASSMGQGLGEQYF.

CDR3 in amino acids: CATSDPRTSGGDEQFF. DNA for the CDR3: TGTGCCACCAGTGATCCCCGGACTAGCGGAGGAGATGAGCAGTTCTTC. V usage is TRBV24-1 and J usage is TRBJ2-1; 10 bases line up with TRBD2. CDR1 KGHDR and CDR2 SFDVKD come from the germline V gene. This CDR3 spans 16 amino acids. V gave up 3 bases and J gave up 8 bases; unmatched junction bases: 9.

This clone was counted between two and nine times. This chain uses TRBV15 with TRBJ2-2, with D possibly TRBD2 on 5 matching bases. The CDR3 consists of 16 residues. The ends were cut back, 7 bases at V and 0 bases at J, with 15 bases in the middle. From germline, CDR1 is LNHNV and CDR2 YYDKDF (reference sequence). The CDR3 here is CATTPRRRTNTGELFF. DNA for the CDR3: TGTGCCACCACCCCGCGGCGGAGGACGAACACCGGGGAGCTGTTTTTT.

The V gene is TRBV7-9, the J gene TRBJ2-3, with 8 bases that match TRBD2. Per the germline V gene, CDR1 is SEHNR and CDR2 is FQNEAQ (reference sequence). V gave up 5 bases and J gave up 3 bases; unmatched junction bases: 13. The CDR3 loop spans 17 amino acids. CDR3 residues: CASSAPPGLGLTDTQYF. CDR3 nucleotide sequence: TGTGCCAGCAGCGCTCCTCCGGGACTAGGGTTGACAGATACGCAGTATTTT. Drawing the rest from reference TRBV7-9 and TRBJ2-3, the complete variable domain is DTGVSQNPRHKITKRGQNVTFRCDPISEHNRLYWYRQTLGQGPEFLTYFQNEAQLEKSRLLSDRFSAERPKGSFSTLEIQRTEQGDSAMYLCASSAPPGLGLTDTQYFGPGTRLTVL.

This chain joins TRBV6-5 and TRBJ1-4; 7 bases fit TRBD1. The germline CDR1 and CDR2 sequences are MNHEY and SVGAGI. The V segment lost 1 base and the J segment 7 bases; nucleotides outside the gene matches: 0. The CDR3 consists of 13 residues. CDR3 sequence (DNA): TGTGCCAGCAGTTACTGGACAGGTGAAAAACTGTTTTTT. It encodes CASSYWTGEKLFF.

The chain recombines TRBV29-1 with TRBJ1-5, with TRBD1 as a possible D gene (5 bases). This CDR3 region has 11 residues. Trimming pared 4 bases from V and 8 bases from J, leaving 9 bases between. Germline V gives CDR1 SQVTM, CDR2 ANQGSEA. The DNA of the CDR3 is TGCAGCGTTGGGGGGGATGAGCCCCAGCATTTT. It yields the protein CSVGGDEPQHF.

This sequence joins TRBV19 and TRBJ1-4, with D possibly being TRBD1 (6 bases). This CDR3 has 15 residues. Germline values: CDR1 LNHDA, CDR2 SQIVND (reference sequence). The V end was cut by 5 bases, the J end by 2 bases, with 12 bases between. CDR3 in amino acids: CASSGSRGTNEKLFF. The CDR3, as DNA: TGTGCCAGTAGTGGGTCGAGGGGGACTAATGAAAAACTGTTTTTT.

This sequence joins TRBV28 and TRBJ1-1; 8 bases match TRBD1. This CDR3 contains 15 residues. J was trimmed by 1 base and V by 5 bases; bases with no gene match: 6. Germline-derived CDR1 and CDR2 are MDHEN and SYDVKM. CDR3 in amino acids: CASSHRGSGNTEAFF. The CDR3 DNA is TGTGCCAGCAGTCACAGGGGGTCAGGGAACACTGAAGCTTTCTTT.